The 28 T cell receptor beta chains below come from one sample, sequenced in a study of cytomegalovirus exposure and HLA in healthy donors. Sequencing used immunoSEQ multiplex PCR; TCRdb keeps in-frame clones, though not all of them. This repertoire shows a few hundred thousand clones, about nine tenths found once; its top ten account for about 0.8%. The material sequenced was PBMCs. The source is a woman younger than 30 in good health and CMV-seronegative.

This chain connects TRBV19 to TRBJ1-5; 9 bases align to TRBD1. Germline CDR1 reads LNHDA; CDR2 reads SQIVND (reference sequence). This CDR3 contains 15 residues. V lost 9 bases to trimming and J lost 1 base; unmatched junction nucleotides: 7. CDR3 bases: TGTGCCAGCACCTCCGGGACAGGGAGCAATCAGCCCCAGCATTTT. As protein: CASTSGTGSNQPQHF.

The chain links TRBV27 to TRBJ1-4; 7 positions agree with TRBD1. Germline loops: CDR1 MNHEY, CDR2 SMNVEV (reference sequence). V lost 5 bases to trimming and J lost 5 bases; unmatched junction nucleotides: 8. The CDR3 covers 15 residues. CDR3 coding DNA: TGTGCCAGCAGTCCACCGGACAGGTTGAATGAAAAACTGTTTTTT. Protein product: CASSPPDRLNEKLFF. The full variable domain, rest sourced from reference TRBV27 and TRBJ1-4, is EAQVTQNPRYLITVTGKKLTVTCSQNMNHEYMSWYRQDPGLGLRQIYYSMNVEVTDKGDVPEGYKVSRKEKRNFPLILESPSPNQTSLYFCASSPPDRLNEKLFFGSGTQLSVL.

The rearrangement uses TRBV6-6 and TRBJ2-7, with a tentative D call TRBD2 (6 bases). Trimming stripped 10 bases from V and 6 bases from J, with 19 bases between. Germline V lookup: CDR1 MNHNY, CDR2 SVGAGI (reference sequence). The length of the CDR3 is 13 residues. The DNA for the CDR3 is TGTGCCACCCTAGGGGCCGTCGGGGGCGAGCAGTACTTC. It yields the protein CATLGAVGGEQYF.

The rearrangement uses TRBV12-5 and TRBJ1-1, with 7 positions matching TRBD1. The V gene end was trimmed by 6 bases and the J gene end by 4 bases; junction bases not matched to a gene: 8. CDR3 length: 14 residues. The germline V gene has CDR1 LGHNT and CDR2 FRNRAP. The CDR3 is CASGYIQGLTEAFF. CDR3 nucleotides: TGTGCTAGTGGGTATATACAGGGGCTCACTGAAGCTTTCTTT.

The chain is built from TRBV28 and TRBJ1-1; TRBD1 matches 8 bases. The CDR3 spans 15 residues. V dropped 5 bases and J dropped 4; count of bases not matched to a gene: 9. The germline gives CDR1 MDHEN, CDR2 SYDVKM. As DNA, the CDR3 is TGTGCCAGCAGTGGAGGGGACAGGACTTTCACTGAAGCTTTCTTT. The encoded protein is CASSGGDRTFTEAFF.

The chain employs TRBV7-3 and TRBJ2-7, with D maybe TRBD1 (5 bases). The CDR3 spans 17 residues. The ends were cut back, 0 bases at V and 3 bases at J, with 18 bases in the middle. Germline lookup yields CDR1 SGHTA and CDR2 FQGTGA. The CDR3 DNA sequence: TGTGCCAGCAGCTTAACGCCCCCCCAGAGACAGAACTACGAGCAGTACTTC. It is translated as CASSLTPPQRQNYEQYF.

The chain carries TRBV4-3 and TRBJ2-2; TRBD2 agrees at 13 bases. Losses at the gene ends were 0 bases for V and 4 bases for J; bases not matched to a gene: 5. CDR1 LGHNA and CDR2 YSLEER come from the germline V gene. This CDR3 contains 18 residues. The CDR3 DNA is TGCGCCAGCAGCCAAGACACTAGCGGGAGGGCGCGCACCGGGGAGCTGTTTTTT. Protein sequence: CASSQDTSGRARTGELFF.

As to this clone: The DNA is left out, because the CDR3 cannot be placed on it with certainty; the CDR3 is given as TCRdb lists it. This sequence joins TRBV19 and TRBJ2-3; the D call of TRBD1 is as the table states it, not checked on the DNA. Germline V lookup: CDR1 LNHDA, CDR2 SQIVND (reference sequence). The CDR3 is 15 residues long, ends included. The chain's CDR3 is CASTSDRAGTDTQYF.

This clone appeared a single time. As DNA, the CDR3 is TGTGCCAGCAGTGAATCCCAAGACAAATACTATGGCTACACCTTC. It translates to CASSESQDKYYGYTF. This chain links TRBV25-1 with TRBJ1-2; D remains ambiguous. V dropped 1 base and J dropped 3 bases, with 12 bases sitting between them. The CDR3 consists of 15 residues. CDR1 is MGHDK, CDR2 SYGVNS, per germline.

V usage is TRBV2 and J usage is TRBJ1-2; D is undetermined. Trimming removed 6 bases from V and 3 bases from J, with 5 bases in between. The CDR3 contains 11 residues. Germline V gene lookup returns CDR1 SNHLY and CDR2 FYNNEI. As DNA, the CDR3 is TGTGCCAGCAGGCCAGACTATGGCTACACCTTC. Protein sequence: CASRPDYGYTF. Full variable domain (remainder filled in from reference TRBV2 and TRBJ1-2): EPEVTQTPSHQVTQMGQEVILRCVPISNHLYFYWYRQILGQKVEFLVSFYNNEISEKSEIFDDQFSVERPDGSNFTLKIRSTKLEDSAMYFCASRPDYGYTFGSGTRLTVV.

This chain joins TRBV7-3 and TRBJ2-3; D possibly corresponds to TRBD2 (6 bases). This CDR3 is built from 13 residues. Per germline, CDR1 SGHTA and CDR2 FQGTGA. Between the trimmed V and J ends, which lost 5 bases and 4 bases, there was a span of 10 bases. The CDR3 region is CASSLGGADTQYF. CDR3 coding DNA: TGTGCCAGCAGCCTGGGGGGAGCAGATACGCAGTATTTT.

The V call is TRBV11-2, the J call TRBJ2-7; no clear D. In germline, CDR1 is SGHAT, CDR2 FQNNGV. V lost 1 base and J 5 bases, leaving 15 bases between the germline ends. The CDR3 is 15 residues long. CDR3 in amino acids: CASSLARSGPHEQYF. As DNA, the CDR3 is TGTGCCAGCAGCTTAGCCCGTAGTGGTCCACACGAGCAGTACTTC. The entire variable domain, with the rest obtained from reference TRBV11-2 and TRBJ2-7, is as follows: EAGVAQSPRYKIIEKRQSVAFWCNPISGHATLYWYQQILGQGPKLLIQFQNNGVVDDSQLPKDRFSAERLKGVDSTLKIQPAKLEDSAVYLCASSLARSGPHEQYFGPGTRLTVT.

This clone was observed a few times. The J gene is TRBJ1-2, the V gene TRBV9; D perhaps matches TRBD1 (6 bases). The CDR3 spans 12 residues. CDR1 is SGDLS and CDR2 is YYNGEE in the germline V gene. V dropped 3 bases and J dropped 10 bases, with 13 bases sitting between them. CDR3 DNA sequence: TGTGCCAGCAGCGCCCTGACAGGCGTCTACACCTTC. Translating gives CASSALTGVYTF.

This sequence joins TRBV2 and TRBJ1-5; TRBD1 agrees at 8 bases. The trim removed 8 bases at V and 7 bases at J, leaving 10 bases unmatched. CDR3 length: 14 amino acids. Germline values: CDR1 SNHLY, CDR2 FYNNEI. The CDR3 DNA is TGTGCCAGCGAAGGGACAGGCCAAGGGCAGCCCCAGCATTTT. This codes for CASEGTGQGQPQHF.

The rearrangement links TRBV29-1 to TRBJ1-1; D is ambiguous. Trimming cost V 2 bases and J 0 bases, with 7 bases left between them. The V gene's germline CDR1 is SQVTM and CDR2 ANQGSEA. The CDR3 extends over 13 amino acids. The CDR3 protein is CSVEPTMNTEAFF. The DNA for the CDR3 is TGCAGCGTTGAACCTACCATGAACACTGAAGCTTTCTTT.

The chain is built from TRBV5-8 and TRBJ1-5, with a possible D match to TRBD1 (5 bases). Trimming removed 4 bases at V and 6 bases at J, with 14 bases between. Germline assignment: CDR1 SGHTS and CDR2 YDEGEE. This CDR3 contains 14 residues. The CDR3 region is CASSTRQITQPQHF. CDR3 in DNA: TGTGCCAGCAGCACCAGACAGATCACTCAGCCCCAGCATTTT.

This clone was found once. This chain uses TRBV7-9 with TRBJ1-1; D is perhaps TRBD1 (5 bases). The CDR3 sequence is 15 residues long. With 5 bases removed from V and 0 bases from J, the gap between germline ends came to 13 bases. Germline lookup yields CDR1 SEHNR and CDR2 FQNEAQ (reference sequence). The CDR3 region has the DNA TGTGCCAGCAGCGCGCGGGACGGGCTGAACACTGAAGCTTTCTTT. Protein: CASSARDGLNTEAFF.

V is TRBV13 and J is TRBJ2-1; the match to TRBD2 covers 10 bases. V shed 8 bases, J shed 4 bases, and the junction held 8 bases outside the gene matches. In germline, CDR1 is PRHDT, CDR2 FYEKMQ (reference sequence). This CDR3 region has 15 residues. The CDR3 sequence is CASLVRTSGYNEQFF. Written as DNA, the CDR3 is TGTGCCAGCTTGGTCCGGACTAGCGGTTACAATGAGCAGTTCTTC.

The V and J genes are TRBV4-1 and TRBJ2-7; 7 positions match TRBD2. V shed 4 bases and J 2 bases; nucleotides not matched to a gene: 8. The CDR3 contains 15 residues. Germline V gene data show CDR1 as MGHRA and CDR2 as YSYEKL. The CDR3 DNA sequence: TGCGCCAGCAGCCCCCTTGTCGGGGGGACCTACGAGCAGTACTTC. Amino acid sequence: CASSPLVGGTYEQYF.

The chain joins TRBV18 to TRBJ1-1, with 7 positions matching TRBD1. The ends lost 0 bases at V and 4 bases at J; junction bases unmatched: 8. Germline CDR1 reads KGHSH; CDR2 reads LQKENI. CDR3 length: 16 residues. The CDR3 nucleotides read TGTGCCAGCTCACCACCGAGCGGGCAGGGGGGCACTGAAGCTTTCTTT. This codes for CASSPPSGQGGTEAFF.

The chain carries TRBV30 and TRBJ2-7, with 9 bases identical to TRBD2. V was pared by 5 bases and J by 1 base, with 9 bases of the junction left unmatched. Looked up from germline, CDR1 is GTSNPN and CDR2 is SVGIG (reference sequence). The CDR3 contains 15 residues. Written as DNA, the CDR3 is TGTGCCTGGGGTCGTAGCGGGAGTGGGTCCTACGAGCAGTACTTC. This codes for CAWGRSGSGSYEQYF.

V usage is TRBV5-4 and J usage is TRBJ2-7, with a possible D match to TRBD1 (6 bases). The V gene lost 4 bases and the J gene lost 4 bases, with 12 bases spanning the gap. The germline CDR1 and CDR2 sequences are SGHNT and YYREEE (reference sequence). The CDR3 length is 13 residues. The CDR3 protein is CASSRDILYEQYF. The CDR3 DNA sequence: TGTGCCAGCAGCCGGGACATCTTATACGAGCAGTACTTC. The variable domain in full, completed from reference TRBV5-4 and TRBJ2-7, reads ETGVTQSPTHLIKTRGQQVTLRCSSQSGHNTVSWYQQALGQGPQFIFQYYREEENGRGNFPPRFSGLQFPNYSSELNVNALELDDSALYLCASSRDILYEQYFGPGTRLTVT.

This clone was observed once. This chain joins TRBV5-1 and TRBJ1-2; D is undetermined. V shed 0 bases and J shed 4 bases, with 16 bases lying between them. This CDR3 is built from 16 residues. Germline CDR1 is SGHRS and CDR2 is YFSETQ. CDR3 in DNA: TGCGCCAGCAGCTTGGAGGTGGTAGTGGGAGGCTATGGCTACACCTTC. Amino acid sequence: CASSLEVVVGGYGYTF.

J is TRBJ1-5 and V is TRBV4-2; the D is unclear. V lost 0 bases, J lost 0 bases, and 9 bases lay in between. CDR3 length equals 16 residues. The germline V gene has CDR1 LGHNA and CDR2 YNFKEQ. CDR3 coding DNA: TGTGCCAGCAGCCAAGATCAATCCGGTAGCAATCAGCCCCAGCATTTT. This sequence encodes CASSQDQSGSNQPQHF.

The rearrangement joins TRBV9 to TRBJ2-3, with TRBD2 matching 7 bases. V lost 0 bases and J lost 4; bases outside the gene matches: 8. The CDR3 is 16 amino acids. Germline V gene data show CDR1 as SGDLS and CDR2 as YYNGEE. CDR3 sequence (DNA): TGTGCCAGCAGCGTAGGCGGCGCGGGAGTTCCAGATACGCAGTATTTT. It translates to CASSVGGAGVPDTQYF.

V is TRBV28 and J is TRBJ1-2, with 9 bases fitting TRBD1. The germline gives CDR1 MDHEN, CDR2 SYDVKM. CDR3 size: 15 residues. V dropped 5 bases and J dropped 1; count of bases not matched to a gene: 5. CDR3 region: CASSQDRGSNYGYTF. CDR3 coding DNA: TGTGCCAGCAGTCAAGACAGGGGGAGTAACTATGGCTACACCTTC.

Only a few counts were recorded for this clone. The CDR3 DNA sequence: TGTGCCACCAGACCGGGACAGGGCGAGACCCAGTACTTC. Translating gives CATRPGQGETQYF. This chain joins TRBV10-3 and TRBJ2-5; 9 nucleotides match TRBD1. The V and J ends lost 10 bases and 5 bases, in that order; junction bases with no gene match: 8. This CDR3 has 13 residues. CDR1 is ENHRY and CDR2 is SYGVKD in the germline V gene.

The CDR3 DNA is TGTGCCAGCTCACCGGGACAGGACTACAATGAGCAGTTCTTC. This sequence encodes CASSPGQDYNEQFF. The chain employs TRBV18 and TRBJ2-1, with TRBD1 matching 8 bases. The CDR3 sequence is 14 residues long. The germline gives CDR1 KGHSH, CDR2 LQKENI. V lost 3 bases to trimming and J lost 3 bases; unmatched junction nucleotides: 1.